The 29 T cell receptor beta chains below all came from one sample that was sequenced in a study of blood T cell repertoires in COVID-19. The table came from immunoSEQ multiplex PCR; TCRdb's copy has only in-frame clones and leaves some out. Of roughly 260,000 clones listed, around four fifths were seen once; the top ten hold over 3.5%. The sample taken for sequencing was peripheral blood. The receptors here all came from a woman in her 70s with acute or convalescent COVID-19.

This clone was seen a few times. The chain carries TRBV24-1 and TRBJ2-3, with 10 bases matching TRBD2. CDR1 and CDR2 (germline): KGHDR, SFDVKD. This CDR3 spans 16 amino acids. V gave up 4 bases and J gave up 4 bases; unmatched junction bases: 7. The CDR3 DNA reads as TGTGCCACCAGTGACACACTAGCGGGGAGATCAGATACGCAGTATTTT. Protein sequence: CATSDTLAGRSDTQYF.

CDR3 bases: TGTGCCAGCAGCTCTACAGGGGGTAACTACAATGAGCAGTTCTTC. Translation gives CASSSTGGNYNEQFF. The chain has TRBV5-4 and TRBJ2-1, with 8 bases matching TRBD1. Germline lookup yields CDR1 SGHNT and CDR2 YYREEE (reference sequence). V gave up 3 bases and J gave up 3 bases; unmatched junction bases: 5. The CDR3 consists of 15 residues.

The table lists this clone with a count of one. This chain connects TRBV7-2 to TRBJ1-1; D gene ambiguous. The germline V gene encodes CDR1 SGHTA and CDR2 FQGNSA. This CDR3 region has 11 residues. V lost 2 bases and J 7 bases, leaving 5 bases between the germline ends. The CDR3 sequence: CASSLYIEAFF. In nucleotides, the CDR3 is TGTGCCAGCAGCTTATACATTGAAGCTTTCTTT.

The V call is TRBV5-4, the J call TRBJ2-1; TRBD1 agrees at 9 bases. The germline gives CDR1 SGHNT, CDR2 YYREEE (reference sequence). V lost 4 bases and J lost 2; bases outside the gene matches: 4. The CDR3 length is 15 residues. This CDR3 reads CASSQDRGAYNEQFF. The CDR3, as DNA: TGTGCCAGCAGCCAGGACAGGGGAGCCTACAATGAGCAGTTCTTC.

The rearrangement joins TRBV28 to TRBJ1-1; D might be TRBD1 (6 bases). Germline V CDR1 and CDR2: MDHEN, SYDVKM. The CDR3 runs 11 residues. The germline V and J ends were trimmed by 3 bases and 10 bases, with 9 bases remaining between them. CDR3 coding DNA: TGTGCCAGCAGTTTGCAGGGGTTAGCTTTCTTT. Translation: CASSLQGLAFF. Full variable domain (missing parts from reference TRBV28 and TRBJ1-1): DVKVTQSSRYLVKRTGEKVFLECVQDMDHENMFWYRQDPGLGLRLIYFSYDVKMKEKGDIPEGYSVSREKKERFSLILESASTNQTSMYLCASSLQGLAFFGQGTRLTVV.

The rearrangement links TRBV5-1 to TRBJ2-7, with TRBD1 matching 7 bases. Germline V lookup: CDR1 SGHRS, CDR2 YFSETQ. The V and J ends lost 1 base and 3 bases, in that order; junction bases with no gene match: 1. The CDR3 length is 13 residues. This CDR3 reads CASSLSGGYEQYF. CDR3 sequence (DNA): TGCGCCAGCAGCTTGTCAGGGGGCTACGAGCAGTACTTC.

V and J are TRBV7-9 and TRBJ1-2; D might be TRBD1 (6 bases). The CDR3 is 14 amino acids. Deletions cut 6 bases from V and 4 bases from J, with 15 bases between. In germline, CDR1 is SEHNR, CDR2 FQNEAQ (reference sequence). The CDR3 spells CASSTMGASYGYTF. DNA of the CDR3: TGTGCCAGCAGTACGATGGGGGCGAGCTATGGCTACACCTTC.

This chain uses TRBV19 with TRBJ2-7; 7 nucleotides agree with TRBD1. Trimming removed 5 bases from V and 0 bases from J; junction bases left unmatched: 10. Per the germline V gene, CDR1 is LNHDA and CDR2 is SQIVND (reference sequence). The CDR3 contains 16 residues. The CDR3 spells CASSSDRDSLSYEQYF. DNA of the CDR3: TGTGCCAGTAGTTCCGACCGGGACAGTCTCTCCTACGAGCAGTACTTC. The full variable domain, rest sourced from reference TRBV19 and TRBJ2-7, is DGGITQSPKYLFRKEGQNVTLSCEQNLNHDAMYWYRQDPGQGLRLIYYSQIVNDFQKGDIAEGYSVSREKKESFPLTVTSAQKNPTAFYLCASSSDRDSLSYEQYFGPGTRLTVT.

The V call is TRBV4-1, the J call TRBJ2-7; TRBD1 matches at 8 bases. CDR1 is MGHRA, CDR2 YSYEKL, per germline. The CDR3 is 17 amino acids. V lost 4 bases and J lost 2; bases outside the gene matches: 13. CDR3 sequence: CASSLETGAPSTYEQYF. DNA for the CDR3: TGCGCCAGCAGCCTAGAGACAGGGGCTCCCTCAACCTACGAGCAGTACTTC.

The gene calls are TRBV28 and TRBJ1-2; 9 nucleotides line up with TRBD1. The length of the CDR3 is 14 residues. Trimming took 2 bases from V and 8 from J; bases not matched to a gene: 6. The germline V gene has CDR1 MDHEN and CDR2 SYDVKM. CDR3 nucleotide sequence: TGTGCCAGCAGTTTAGTGGGGGACAGGGAGGGCTACACCTTC. Translated: CASSLVGDREGYTF.

On this clone: Other DNA sequences of this sample code for an identical CDR3. The chain employs TRBV4-3 and TRBJ1-2; 9 bases line up with TRBD1. The CDR3 extends over 14 amino acids. Per germline, CDR1 LGHNA and CDR2 YSLEER. With 1 base clipped from V and 5 bases from J, the junction kept 2 bases outside the gene matches. For the CDR3, the DNA is TGCGCCAGCAGCCAAGGGACAGGGGAATATGGCTACACCTTC. Its translation: CASSQGTGEYGYTF.

V gene TRBV19 combines with J gene TRBJ1-6, with no clear D. The CDR3 contains 14 residues. V lost 6 bases, J lost 0 bases, and 6 bases lay in between. CDR1 and CDR2 from the germline V gene are LNHDA and SQIVND (reference sequence). The chain's CDR3 is CASRMSSYNSPLHF. The CDR3 coding sequence is TGTGCCAGTAGAATGAGCTCCTATAATTCACCCCTCCACTTT. The variable domain in full, with the rest retrieved from reference TRBV19 and TRBJ1-6, is DGGITQSPKYLFRKEGQNVTLSCEQNLNHDAMYWYRQDPGQGLRLIYYSQIVNDFQKGDIAEGYSVSREKKESFPLTVTSAQKNPTAFYLCASRMSSYNSPLHFGNGTRLTVT.

The chain links TRBV18 to TRBJ1-2; 12 positions match TRBD1. Germline lookup yields CDR1 KGHSH and CDR2 LQKENI. Trimming cost V 2 bases and J 4 bases; bases outside gene matches: 8. This CDR3 is built from 17 residues. CDR3 nucleotides: TGTGCCAGCTCACCAACCGGGACAGGGGGCGCCCCCTATGGCTACACCTTC. It specifies CASSPTGTGGAPYGYTF.

CDR3 nucleotide sequence: TGCGCCAGCAGCCTGGGACAGCTGTACGAGCAGTACTTC. Its protein is CASSLGQLYEQYF. The rearrangement links TRBV5-1 to TRBJ2-7, with 7 bases lining up with TRBD1. Per germline, CDR1 SGHRS and CDR2 YFSETQ. CDR3 length equals 13 residues. V lost 4 bases and J lost 4; bases outside the gene matches: 5.

CDR3 region: CASSLGDRYYGYTF. The CDR3 DNA follows: TGCGCCAGCAGCTTGGGAGACAGGTACTATGGCTACACCTTC. The chain employs TRBV5-1 and TRBJ1-2; D may be TRBD1 (6 bases). The V gene's germline CDR1 is SGHRS and CDR2 YFSETQ. Trimming removed 0 bases from V and 3 bases from J, with 9 bases in between. CDR3 length: 14 amino acids.

This clone was observed a few times. This rearrangement joins TRBV5-6 to TRBJ1-2; 7 bases align to TRBD1. The V segment lost 4 bases and the J segment 5 bases; nucleotides outside the gene matches: 2. CDR1 and CDR2 (germline): SGHDT, YYEEEE. This CDR3 contains 12 residues. CDR3 DNA sequence: TGTGCCAGCAGCCAGACAGGGTATGGCTACACCTTC. This translates into CASSQTGYGYTF.

The rearrangement links TRBV2 to TRBJ1-4; the D gene is possibly TRBD1 (6 bases). The CDR3 loop spans 14 amino acids. The ends were cut back, 2 bases at V and 7 bases at J, with 11 bases in the middle. Per the germline V gene, CDR1 is SNHLY and CDR2 is FYNNEI. Written as DNA, the CDR3 is TGTGCCAGCAGTGAATCCGTGGGGGCTGAAAAACTGTTTTTT. Its protein product is CASSESVGAEKLFF.

About this clone: Other DNA sequences from this sample encode an identical CDR3 as well. The V call is TRBV4-3, the J call TRBJ2-2, with TRBD1 matching over 11 bases. The CDR3 loop spans 16 amino acids. V dropped 0 bases and J dropped 8; count of bases not matched to a gene: 5. Germline V lookup: CDR1 LGHNA, CDR2 YSLEER. CDR3 coding DNA: TGCGCCAGCAGCCAAGAGCGGACAGGGGGCTTGGGGGAGCTGTTTTTT. This encodes CASSQERTGGLGELFF.

The chain links TRBV4-1 to TRBJ2-7, with D uncertain. Germline loops: CDR1 MGHRA, CDR2 YSYEKL. The CDR3 loop spans 13 amino acids. Trimming took 1 base from V and 2 from J, leaving 6 bases between them. The CDR3 DNA is TGCGCCAGCAGCCAAGCTAGAACCTACGAGCAGTACTTC. Translating it yields CASSQARTYEQYF.

The chain joins TRBV28 to TRBJ2-7; D is perhaps TRBD2 (6 bases). The V and J ends lost 6 bases and 4 bases respectively, with 19 bases between them. In germline, CDR1 is MDHEN, CDR2 SYDVKM. This CDR3 is 15 amino acids long. CDR3 nucleotides: TGTGCCAGCAGGGGGACTCTCGATTCAGGATACGAGCAGTACTTC. Translated: CASRGTLDSGYEQYF.

V is TRBV24-1 and J is TRBJ2-2; 7 bases map to TRBD1. The CDR3 contains 13 residues. V shed 4 bases, J shed 12 bases, and the junction held 7 bases outside the gene matches. The germline CDR1 and CDR2 sequences are KGHDR and SFDVKD. CDR3 region: CATSDQQGRKLFF. DNA of the CDR3: TGTGCCACCAGTGACCAACAGGGGCGGAAGCTGTTTTTT.

This clone has more than one count but fewer than ten. This chain links TRBV30 with TRBJ2-7; D uncertain. The CDR3 loop spans 12 amino acids. Germline-derived CDR1 and CDR2 are GTSNPN and SVGIG (reference sequence). Between the trimmed V and J ends, which lost 2 bases and 1 base, there was a span of 6 bases. CDR3 loop: CAWSPNSYEQYF. As DNA, the CDR3 is TGTGCCTGGAGTCCTAATTCCTACGAGCAGTACTTC.

V and J are TRBV24-1 and TRBJ2-1, with 8 bases identical to TRBD2. Losses at the gene ends were 3 bases for V and 3 bases for J; bases not matched to a gene: 3. The CDR3 has 15 amino acids. From germline, CDR1 is KGHDR and CDR2 SFDVKD. The CDR3 spells CATSDPTSVYNEQFF. The CDR3 region has the DNA TGTGCCACCAGTGATCCGACTAGCGTCTACAATGAGCAGTTCTTC.

The chain couples TRBV19 to TRBJ1-2; TRBD1 aligns across 7 bases. This CDR3 spans 14 amino acids. Germline CDR1 LNHDA, CDR2 SQIVND (reference sequence). With 3 bases clipped from V and 3 bases from J, the junction kept 4 bases outside the gene matches. CDR3 residues: CASSIRQGDYGYTF. The CDR3 DNA reads as TGTGCCAGTAGTATTCGGCAGGGGGACTATGGCTACACCTTC.

The rearrangement links TRBV28 to TRBJ2-1; D is perhaps TRBD1 (5 bases). There are 15 residues in the CDR3. The V end was cut by 4 bases, the J end by 10 bases, with 20 bases between. Germline V gene sequence: CDR1 MDHEN, CDR2 SYDVKM. The CDR3 region is CASSSRQTSGSEQFF. CDR3 nucleotide sequence: TGTGCCAGCAGTTCGAGACAGACTTCAGGTTCGGAGCAGTTCTTC.

The chain uses TRBV7-8 and TRBJ2-7, with D perhaps TRBD2 (5 bases). The CDR3 contains 14 residues. Trimming took off 5 bases at V and 3 bases at J, with 14 bases between the two ends. Germline assignment: CDR1 SGHVS and CDR2 FQNEAQ. The CDR3 region has the DNA TGTGCCAGCAGCCCTACAGCCGGGATCTACGAGCAGTACTTC. This encodes CASSPTAGIYEQYF.

The genes are TRBV9 and TRBJ2-1, with D perhaps matching TRBD2 (6 bases). Trimming pared 0 bases from V and 5 bases from J, leaving 12 bases between. Germline CDR1 and CDR2: SGDLS and YYNGEE. The CDR3 totals 15 residues. CDR3 bases: TGTGCCAGCAGCGTAGGGGGGGTTTATGACAATGAGCAGTTCTTC. It specifies CASSVGGVYDNEQFF.

Of note for this clone: The identical CDR3 is also encoded by other nucleotide sequences in the sample. The genes are TRBV6-5 and TRBJ1-1, with TRBD1 identical over 7 bases. In germline, CDR1 is MNHEY, CDR2 SVGAGI. The J segment lost 4 bases and the V segment lost 0 bases, leaving 5 bases of the junction unmatched. This CDR3 contains 15 residues. The CDR3 is CASSYSQGLGTEAFF. In DNA form, the CDR3 reads TGTGCCAGCAGTTACTCACAGGGGCTGGGCACTGAAGCTTTCTTT.

V and J are TRBV6-5 and TRBJ1-1, with a weak D call TRBD1 (5 bases). From germline, CDR1 is MNHEY and CDR2 SVGAGI. The germline V and J ends were trimmed by 5 bases and 1 base, with 14 bases remaining between them. This CDR3 has 15 amino acids. The CDR3 coding sequence is TGTGCCAGCAGTATAGCAGGGCGCTGGAACACTGAAGCTTTCTTT. Translated, it gives CASSIAGRWNTEAFF.